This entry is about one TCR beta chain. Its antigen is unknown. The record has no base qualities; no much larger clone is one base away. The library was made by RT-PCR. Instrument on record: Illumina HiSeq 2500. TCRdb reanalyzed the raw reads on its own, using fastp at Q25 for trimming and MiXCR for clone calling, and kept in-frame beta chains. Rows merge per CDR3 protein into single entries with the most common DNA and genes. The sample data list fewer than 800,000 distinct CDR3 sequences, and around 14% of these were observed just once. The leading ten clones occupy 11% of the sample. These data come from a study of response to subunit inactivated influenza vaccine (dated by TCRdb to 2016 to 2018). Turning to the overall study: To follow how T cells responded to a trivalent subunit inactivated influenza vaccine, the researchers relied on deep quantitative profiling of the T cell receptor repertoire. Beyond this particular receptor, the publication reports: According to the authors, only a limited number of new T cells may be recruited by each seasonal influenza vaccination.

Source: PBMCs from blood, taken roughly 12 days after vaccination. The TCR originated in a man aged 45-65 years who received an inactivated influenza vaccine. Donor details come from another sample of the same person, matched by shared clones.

The CDR3 protein: CASSLVSRGINTGELFF. The nucleotides are TGTGCCAGCAGCTTGGTATCCAGGGGGATTAACACCGGGGAGCTGTTTTTT. The chain joins TRBV5-5 to TRBJ2-2, and 7 bases in between align with TRBD1. Compared with germline, V lacks 0 bases and J lacks 2 bases; bases without a gene match: 7. Based on the germline V gene (reference sequence), the CDR1 and CDR2 sequences are SGHKS and YYEKEE. Inclusive of the bounding cysteine and phenylalanine, the CDR3 is 17 residues long. Of the read, only the CDR3 DNA is kept; its 51 bases are in frame from base 1.